This TCR beta chain was captured by sequencing in a study of cytomegalovirus exposure and HLA in healthy donors. Overall study context: Researchers previously reported finding some 110 million unique TCR beta sequences from roughly 180 million T cells. Broader study findings: Later analysis identified several of the most significant clusters that appeared linked to common viral pathogens.

The CDR3 runs to 14 residues. Between the trimmed V and J ends, which lost 1 base and 6 bases, there was a span of 13 bases. Germline V lookup: CDR1 SGHRS, CDR2 YFSETQ. Worth noting for this clone: Antigen: not known.

A multiplex PCR was run with 60 Vbeta primers and 13 Jbeta primers. Method: immunoSEQ multiplex PCR; TCRdb's copy keeps in-frame clones and lacks some. This sample has 150,000 to 200,000 clones; more than 80% occur once, and the top ten carry under 5%. The V and J genes are TRBV5-1 and TRBJ1-2; D gene uncertain. This receptor was identified in a man between 18 and 35 years old in good health and CMV-seronegative. Sequencing input: PBMCs. CDR3 sequence reads: CASSLLPGPDGYTF. The CDR3 coding sequence is TGCGCCAGCAGCTTGCTTCCAGGCCCCGATGGCTACACCTTC.